These 18 T cell receptor beta chains were sequenced from one sample in a study of OX40 agonist ivuxolimab in advanced cancers. Clones were read by immunoSEQ multiplex PCR, and TCRdb kept only the in-frame ones, dropping some. The sample carries 55,000 to 75,000 clones, roughly 87% recorded once. The sequenced sample was CD4+ or CD8+ T cells sorted from blood, obtained in a trial of the OX40 agonist ivuxolimab. The receptors come from an adult with an advanced solid tumor such as melanoma, head and neck, liver or kidney cancer.

The chain carries TRBV18 and TRBJ2-1; tentative D call: TRBD1 (5 bases). Germline loops: CDR1 KGHSH, CDR2 LQKENI. V was clipped by 0 bases and J by 5 bases, with 8 bases between them. The CDR3 covers 14 residues. As DNA, the CDR3 is TGTGCCAGCTCACCACCTCCCAGGGACAATGAGCAGTTCTTC. Translated: CASSPPPRDNEQFF.

This chain connects TRBV7-2 to TRBJ2-1; a weak D match, TRBD1 (6 bases). With 1 base removed from V and 7 bases from J, the gap between germline ends came to 14 bases. The CDR3 loop spans 15 amino acids. Per germline, CDR1 SGHTA and CDR2 FQGNSA. CDR3 coding DNA: TGTGCCAGCAGCTTAGTGCAGGGGTCAGCAAATGAGCAGTTCTTC. Protein product: CASSLVQGSANEQFF.

The chain recombines TRBV18 with TRBJ2-5, with a possible D match to TRBD2 (6 bases). The DNA end lines up better with TRBJ2-7; the J call may be wrong. This CDR3 comprises 13 residues. Germline V gene data show CDR1 as KGHSH and CDR2 as LQKENI. CDR3 region: CASSLLALYEQYF. In DNA form, the CDR3 reads TGTGCCAGCTCACTACTAGCCCTGTACGAGCAGTACTTC.

This chain connects TRBV19 to TRBJ2-3, with 12 nucleotides matching TRBD1. The CDR3 is made up of 18 amino acids. Germline V gene lookup returns CDR1 LNHDA and CDR2 SQIVND (reference sequence). V gave up 5 bases and J gave up 3 bases; unmatched junction bases: 12. The CDR3 here is CASSPNPGTGGRTDTQYF. CDR3 coding DNA: TGTGCCAGTAGTCCGAACCCCGGGACAGGGGGCAGGACAGATACGCAGTATTTT.

In DNA, the CDR3 is TGTGCCTGGAGTGGGCTGGCGGGAAACACCATATATTTT. Encoded protein: CAWSGLAGNTIYF. The chain has TRBV30 and TRBJ1-3; D is uncertain. Germline V CDR1 and CDR2: GTSNPN, SVGIG (reference sequence). V dropped 1 base and J dropped 4 bases, with 8 bases sitting between them. The CDR3 has 13 amino acids.

The chain is built from TRBV6-5 and TRBJ1-1, with D possibly TRBD1 on 5 matching bases. The CDR3 extends over 13 amino acids. The germline V and J ends were trimmed by 2 bases and 8 bases, with 12 bases remaining between them. Looked up from germline, CDR1 is MNHEY and CDR2 is SVGAGI. The CDR3 coding sequence is TGTGCCAGCAGTTACCGGGGCGTCACGGAAGCTTTCTTT. Encoded protein: CASSYRGVTEAFF.

The rearrangement joins TRBV29-1 to TRBJ1-3, with no clear D. V was clipped by 3 bases and J by 1 base, with 16 bases between them. The CDR3 is 16 amino acids. Germline V CDR1 and CDR2: SQVTM, ANQGSEA. CDR3 nucleotides: TGCAGCGTTGACGATACCGGGGTCCAATCTGGAAACACCATATATTTT. This gives the protein CSVDDTGVQSGNTIYF.

The V call is TRBV18, the J call TRBJ2-7; no definite D call. V gave up 3 bases and J gave up 3 bases, with 9 bases separating them. From germline, CDR1 is KGHSH and CDR2 LQKENI. This CDR3 has 13 residues. CDR3 sequence reads: CASSPTRDYEQYF. CDR3 bases: TGTGCCAGCTCACCGACCAGAGACTACGAGCAGTACTTC.

J is TRBJ1-5 and V is TRBV7-6, with D perhaps TRBD1 (5 bases). Germline-derived CDR1 and CDR2 are SGHVS and FNYEAQ. The CDR3 loop spans 14 amino acids. The V gene lost 2 bases and the J gene lost 6 bases, with 11 bases spanning the gap. In DNA form, the CDR3 reads TGTGCCAGCAGCTTACAAGGGGTCGGTCAGCCCCAGCATTTT. This sequence encodes CASSLQGVGQPQHF.

This clone has just a few counts. The CDR3 protein is CASSPFGDTQYF. CDR3 DNA sequence: TGTGCCAGCAGCCCGTTCGGCGATACGCAGTATTTT. V usage is TRBV5-4 and J usage is TRBJ2-3; D not certain. Germline values: CDR1 SGHNT, CDR2 YYREEE (reference sequence). Trimming took 4 bases from V and 6 from J, leaving 9 bases between them. The CDR3 sequence is 12 residues long.

The V call is TRBV10-3, the J call TRBJ1-5; maybe TRBD1 (5 bases). Germline loops: CDR1 ENHRY, CDR2 SYGVKD. The CDR3 consists of 13 residues. Between the trimmed V and J ends, which lost 2 bases and 6 bases, there was a span of 8 bases. This chain's CDR3 is CAISEGASQPQHF. CDR3 DNA: TGTGCCATCAGTGAGGGGGCTAGTCAGCCCCAGCATTTT.

The V and J genes are TRBV30 and TRBJ1-2; D call uncertain. In germline, CDR1 is GTSNPN, CDR2 SVGIG (reference sequence). V was clipped by 5 bases and J by 2 bases, with 9 bases between them. This CDR3 region has 12 residues. CDR3 nucleotide sequence: TGTGCCTGGTCGGCGGGAAACTATGGCTACACCTTC. Its translation: CAWSAGNYGYTF.

The V call is TRBV11-2, the J call TRBJ2-7, with a weak D call TRBD1 (5 bases). The CDR3 extends over 15 amino acids. Germline V lookup: CDR1 SGHAT, CDR2 FQNNGV. V gave up 0 bases and J gave up 4 bases, with 13 bases separating them. Here the CDR3 reads CASSLESGYKYEQYF. CDR3 coding DNA: TGTGCCAGCAGCTTAGAATCAGGGTACAAGTACGAGCAGTACTTC.

V and J are TRBV5-6 and TRBJ1-4, with D hard to call. V lost 3 bases and J lost 0, with 15 bases in between. The germline V gene encodes CDR1 SGHDT and CDR2 YYEEEE. This CDR3 contains 17 residues. For the CDR3, the DNA is TGTGCCAGCAGCTCTGGCCGAAGGTTGTCAACTAATGAAAAACTGTTTTTT. It encodes CASSSGRRLSTNEKLFF. The full variable domain, its missing parts supplied by reference TRBV5-6 and TRBJ1-4, is DAGVTQSPTHLIKTRGQQVTLRCSPKSGHDTVSWYQQALGQGPQFIFQYYEEEERQRGNFPDRFSGHQFPNYSSELNVNALLLGDSALYLCASSSGRRLSTNEKLFFGSGTQLSVL.

The rearrangement links TRBV9 to TRBJ2-1; TRBD1 matches 8 bases. Germline V gene lookup returns CDR1 SGDLS and CDR2 YYNGEE. The CDR3 is 17 amino acids. The V gene end was trimmed by 4 bases and the J gene end by 6 bases; junction bases not matched to a gene: 15. The CDR3 region is CASSQPRMGQARNEQFF. The CDR3 DNA is TGTGCCAGCAGCCAACCACGTATGGGACAGGCCCGCAATGAGCAGTTCTTC.

The V call is TRBV29-1, the J call TRBJ2-5, with 9 positions matching TRBD2. The CDR3 sequence is 15 residues long. Germline V lookup: CDR1 SQVTM, CDR2 ANQGSEA. Losses at the gene ends were 3 bases for V and 2 bases for J; bases not matched to a gene: 7. The CDR3 reads CSVDGPAGGQETQYF. The DNA of the CDR3 is TGCAGCGTTGATGGGCCAGCGGGGGGTCAAGAGACCCAGTACTTC.

The gene calls are TRBV5-4 and TRBJ2-5; TRBD2 might be the D (5 bases). The V gene lost 4 bases and the J gene lost 1 base, with 11 bases spanning the gap. This CDR3 has 14 amino acids. Germline V gene lookup returns CDR1 SGHNT and CDR2 YYREEE (reference sequence). The CDR3 nucleotides are TGTGCCAGCAGCGAGTATGCGGGCCAAGAGACCCAGTACTTC. As protein: CASSEYAGQETQYF.

This chain joins TRBV29-1 and TRBJ1-2, with D perhaps TRBD1 (5 bases). V was clipped by 4 bases and J by 3 bases, with 9 bases between them. The CDR3 spans 12 residues. In germline, CDR1 is SQVTM, CDR2 ANQGSEA. In DNA form, the CDR3 reads TGCAGCGTTGTACGGGGGGACTATGGCTACACCTTC. Translating it yields CSVVRGDYGYTF.